The rows below give T cell receptor beta chains drawn from one sample of a study of T cell responses to AZD1222 COVID-19 vaccine. Profiling relied on immunoSEQ multiplex PCR, and the TCRdb table lists in-frame clones only, not all of them. The sample comprises more than 150,000 clones, 90% of which are singletons, and 1.5% rests with the top ten. This specimen was peripheral blood, taken on day 0 of AZD1222 vaccination. All receptors come from an adult in good health. Both conserved end residues are part of each CDR3. The D gene is left open where the match is weak. Clone size, where shown, is once, few, many, or a class for clones that have expanded.

d_call	v_call	clone_size	j_call	cdr3_nt	cdr3_aa
.	TRBV27	once	TRBJ1-5	TGTGCCAGCAGTTCTCGAGGAAGTAATCAGCCCCAGCATTTT	CASSSRGSNQPQHF
TRBD1	TRBV27	.	TRBJ2-7	TGTGCCAGCAGCCGGACAGGGAACCAAGAGTACGAGCAGTACTTC	CASSRTGNQEYEQYF
.	TRBV9	once	TRBJ2-1	TGTGCCAGCAGCGTAGGGGTCTCGTACAATGAGCAGTTCTTC	CASSVGVSYNEQFF
.	TRBV7-5	few	TRBJ1-4	TGTGCCAGAAGCTCGACAGGGGCGCAAGGAGAAAAACTGTTTTTT	CARSSTGAQGEKLFF
TRBD1	TRBV5-1	.	TRBJ2-2	TGCGCCAGCAGCCTTAAACCGACAGGGCGAGGGGACACCGGGGAGCTGTTTTTT	CASSLKPTGRGDTGELFF
TRBD2	TRBV14	.	TRBJ2-1	TGTGCCAGCAGCGCCCCGGGACTAGCGGTGAATGAGCAGTTCTTC	CASSAPGLAVNEQFF
.	TRBV28	.	TRBJ1-4	TGTGCCGGTTCAACTAATGAAAAACTGTTTTTT	CAGSTNEKLFF
TRBD1	TRBV25-1	.	TRBJ1-2	TGTGCCAGCAGTCCACCCGGGACAGGGTTCTATGGCTACACCTTC	CASSPPGTGFYGYTF
.	TRBV18	.	TRBJ1-4	TGTGCCAGCTCACGCTCGAAGGAGGAAAAACTGTTTTTT	CASSRSKEEKLFF
TRBD1	TRBV18	.	TRBJ1-2	TGTGCCAGCTCGCCCTCGACAGGGCGAATTGAAGGCTACACCTTC	CASSPSTGRIEGYTF
.	TRBV11-3	.	TRBJ1-2	TGTGCCAGTGCGGATGCCGGTCAGTGGACTAACTATGGCTACACCTTC	CASADAGQWTNYGYTF
.	TRBV2	.	TRBJ2-3	TGTGCCAGCAGTGACAGGGTATTCGGCACAGATACGCAGTATTTT	CASSDRVFGTDTQYF
.	TRBV16	.	TRBJ1-1	TGTGCCAGCACCCGACAGTATTCGAACACTGAAGCTTTCTTT	CASTRQYSNTEAFF
.	TRBV6-5	once	TRBJ1-5	TGTGCCAGCCATAAAGAGGGGTATAGCAATCAGCCCCAGCATTTT	CASHKEGYSNQPQHF
.	TRBV7-3	few	TRBJ1-6	TGTGCCAGCAGCTTACAGGGAATGGGCTTGAATTCACCCCTCCACTTT	CASSLQGMGLNSPLHF
TRBD1	TRBV19	.	TRBJ2-1	TGTGCCAGTAACCCCCACCGGGACAGAAACAATGAGCAGTTCTTC	CASNPHRDRNNEQFF
.	TRBV6-5	.	TRBJ2-2	TGTGCCAGCAGTCGCCTGAAGGCCGGGGAGCTGTTTTTT	CASSRLKAGELFF
TRBD2	TRBV7-3	.	TRBJ2-1	TGTGCCAGCAGCTTAATGGCGGGGGTAACCTACAATGAGCAGTTCTTC	CASSLMAGVTYNEQFF
TRBD2	TRBV2	.	TRBJ2-5	TGTGCCAGCACCAAAGCGGGAAACCAAGAGACCCAGTACTTC	CASTKAGNQETQYF
.	TRBV24-1	.	TRBJ1-5	TGTGCCACCAGTGATCCGGGCCCCTCTCAGCCCCAGCATTTT	CATSDPGPSQPQHF
TRBD1	TRBV28	once	TRBJ1-2	TGTGCCAGCCGCTCGACAGGGGAAATCTATGGCTACACCTTC	CASRSTGEIYGYTF
.	TRBV11-3	.	TRBJ2-2	TGTGCCAGCAGCACAGGAGGAGGGCCAGGGGAGCTGTTTTTT	CASSTGGGPGELFF
.	TRBV6-1	.	TRBJ1-2	TGTGCCAGCAGTGGGGTGGTCGACAGCACTAACTATGGCTACACCTTC	CASSGVVDSTNYGYTF
TRBD1	TRBV7-8	.	TRBJ2-7	TGTGCCAGCACCGACCCGGGACAGGGATCCTACGAGCAGTACTTC	CASTDPGQGSYEQYF
.	TRBV29-1	.	TRBJ2-7	TGCAGCGTTACCCGGGACACCCTGGCCTACGAGCAGTACTTC	CSVTRDTLAYEQYF
.	TRBV7-9	.	TRBJ1-3	TGTGCCAGCAGCTTGGCGGGCGTGGGTGGAAACACCATATATTTT	CASSLAGVGGNTIYF
.	TRBV29-1	once	TRBJ1-6	TGCAGCGTCACCCTTGGCAGTAATTCACCCCTCCACTTT	CSVTLGSNSPLHF
TRBD1	TRBV4-3	.	TRBJ1-2	TGCGCCAGCAGCCAAGAGCTCGCTACTCGACAGGGTGGCTACACCTTC	CASSQELATRQGGYTF
.	TRBV4-1	.	TRBJ1-2	TGCGCCAGCAGCCATCATGTCAACAGGGAGTATGGCTACACCTTC	CASSHHVNREYGYTF
.	TRBV6-1	.	TRBJ1-2	TGTGCCAGCAGTGAGGACGACAGCCTCTACACCTTC	CASSEDDSLYTF
TRBD1	TRBV6-5	once	TRBJ1-1	TGTGCCAGCACGACAGGGGCTGAAGCTTTCTTT	CASTTGAEAFF